The entry below gives a single T cell receptor (beta chain) sequence along with its context. Its antigen is currently unknown. Second doses that came at about 4 or about 12 weeks were put together. From germline, CDR1 is MNHEY and CDR2 SMNVEV (reference sequence). The CDR3 runs to 15 residues. V lost 2 bases and J 0 bases, leaving 11 bases between the germline ends. The entry originates in a study of T cell responses to AZD1222 COVID-19 vaccine. Points from the study as a whole: Spike was spanned by vaccine-associated CD4 TCRs, which were dominant at 160-218 and 743-854. Of spike-specific TCRs, nearly half reportedly target regions left unmutated in variants.

TCRdb's copy holds only in-frame clones and misses some; the assay was immunoSEQ multiplex PCR. The sample comprises about 120,000 clones, approximately 90% of which are singletons, and more than 14% rests with the top ten. Sequencing was performed on peripheral blood, taken 28 days after the second AZD1222 dose. This TCR was sampled from an adult who received the AZD1222 COVID-19 vaccine. This chain connects TRBV27 to TRBJ2-7; D possibly corresponds to TRBD2 (5 bases). In DNA form, the CDR3 reads TGTGCCAGCAGTTTAAAGTCGGGGAGCTCCTACGAGCAGTACTTC. Residues: CASSLKSGSSYEQYF.